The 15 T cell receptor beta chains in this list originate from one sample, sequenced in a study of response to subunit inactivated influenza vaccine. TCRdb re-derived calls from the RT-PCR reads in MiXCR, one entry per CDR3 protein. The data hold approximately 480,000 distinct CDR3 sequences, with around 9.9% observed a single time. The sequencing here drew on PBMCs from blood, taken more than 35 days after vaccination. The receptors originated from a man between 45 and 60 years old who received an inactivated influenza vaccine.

In DNA, the CDR3 is TGCAGTGCTGTTCTCCCCGCAGGGTGGCAGCCCCAGCATTTT. Protein: CSAVLPAGWQPQHF. The chain couples TRBV20-1 to TRBJ1-5, with D maybe TRBD1 (5 bases). The V end was cut by 5 bases, the J end by 7 bases, with 18 bases between. This CDR3 has 14 amino acids. In germline, CDR1 is DFQATT, CDR2 SNEGSKA (reference sequence).

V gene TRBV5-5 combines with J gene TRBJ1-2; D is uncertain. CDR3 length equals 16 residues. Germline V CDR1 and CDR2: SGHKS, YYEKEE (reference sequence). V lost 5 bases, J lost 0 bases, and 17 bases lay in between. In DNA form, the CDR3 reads TGTGCCAGCAGTCGGACTCCGGGAACAGCTAACTATGGCTACACCTTC. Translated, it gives CASSRTPGTANYGYTF.

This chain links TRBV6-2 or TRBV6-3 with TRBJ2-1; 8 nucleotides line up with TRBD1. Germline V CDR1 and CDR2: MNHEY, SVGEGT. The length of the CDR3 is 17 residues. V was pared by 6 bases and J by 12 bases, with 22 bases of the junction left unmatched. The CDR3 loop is CASRPTGELSYGWVQFF. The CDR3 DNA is TGTGCCAGCAGGCCGACAGGGGAGTTGTCTTACGGTTGGGTGCAGTTCTTC.

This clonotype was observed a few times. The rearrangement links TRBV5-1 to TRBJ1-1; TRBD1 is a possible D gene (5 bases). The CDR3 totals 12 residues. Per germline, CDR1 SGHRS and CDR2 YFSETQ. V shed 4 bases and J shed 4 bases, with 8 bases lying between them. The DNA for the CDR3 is TGCGCCAGCAGCGAGGGGTTCACTGAAGCTTTCTTT. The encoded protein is CASSEGFTEAFF.

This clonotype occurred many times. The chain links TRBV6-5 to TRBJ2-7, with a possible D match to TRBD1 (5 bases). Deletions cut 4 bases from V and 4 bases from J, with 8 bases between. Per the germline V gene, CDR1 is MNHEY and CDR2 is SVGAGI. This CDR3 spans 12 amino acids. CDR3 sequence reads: CASSFDSYEQYF. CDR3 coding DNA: TGTGCCAGCAGTTTCGACAGTTACGAGCAGTACTTC.

CDR3 sequence reads: CASSFDGLNEKLFF. In DNA, the CDR3 is TGCGCCAGCAGCTTTGATGGCCTTAATGAAAAACTGTTTTTT. J is TRBJ1-4 and V is TRBV5-1, with D hard to call. Germline CDR1 is SGHRS and CDR2 is YFSETQ. V lost 2 bases, J lost 4 bases, and 9 bases lay in between. The CDR3 spans 14 residues.

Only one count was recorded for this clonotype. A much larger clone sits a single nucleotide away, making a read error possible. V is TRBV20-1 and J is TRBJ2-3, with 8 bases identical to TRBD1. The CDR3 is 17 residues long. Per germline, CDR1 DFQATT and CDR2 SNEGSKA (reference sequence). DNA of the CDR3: TGCTGTGCTAGAGAGCCCCGGACAGGGTGGAAGACAGATACGCAGTATTTT. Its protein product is CCAREPRTGWKTDTQYF.

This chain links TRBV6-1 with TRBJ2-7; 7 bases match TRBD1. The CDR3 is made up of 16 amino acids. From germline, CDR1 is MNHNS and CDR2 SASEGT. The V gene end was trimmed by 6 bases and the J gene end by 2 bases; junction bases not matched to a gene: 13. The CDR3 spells CASRNPLGTATYEQYF. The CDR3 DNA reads TGTGCCAGCAGGAATCCACTCGGGACAGCAACCTACGAGCAGTACTTC.

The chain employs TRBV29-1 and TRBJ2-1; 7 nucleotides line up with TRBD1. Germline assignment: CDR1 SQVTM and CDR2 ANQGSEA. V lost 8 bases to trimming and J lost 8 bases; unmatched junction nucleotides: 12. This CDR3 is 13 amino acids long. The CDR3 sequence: CSTLTGALYEQFF. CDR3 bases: TGCAGCACCCTCACAGGGGCATTATATGAGCAGTTCTTC.

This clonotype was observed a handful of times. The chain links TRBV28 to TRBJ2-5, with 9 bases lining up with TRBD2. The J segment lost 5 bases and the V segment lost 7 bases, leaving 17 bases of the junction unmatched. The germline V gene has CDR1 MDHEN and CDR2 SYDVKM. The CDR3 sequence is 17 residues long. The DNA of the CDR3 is TGTGCCAGCACCCTAGGGACTAGCCACCCGGGTCTGGAGACCCAGTACTTC. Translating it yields CASTLGTSHPGLETQYF. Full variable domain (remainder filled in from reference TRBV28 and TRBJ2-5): DVKVTQSSRYLVKRTGEKVFLECVQDMDHENMFWYRQDPGLGLRLIYFSYDVKMKEKGDIPEGYSVSREKKERFSLILESASTNQTSMYLCASTLGTSHPGLETQYFGPGTRLLVL.

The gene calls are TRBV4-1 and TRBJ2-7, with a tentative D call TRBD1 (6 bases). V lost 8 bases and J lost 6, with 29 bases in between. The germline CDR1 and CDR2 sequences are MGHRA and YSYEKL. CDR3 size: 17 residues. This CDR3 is CASRSQEKGGLTTEQYF. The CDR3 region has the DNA TGCGCCAGCCGCTCCCAGGAAAAAGGGGGTCTCACTACCGAGCAGTACTTC.

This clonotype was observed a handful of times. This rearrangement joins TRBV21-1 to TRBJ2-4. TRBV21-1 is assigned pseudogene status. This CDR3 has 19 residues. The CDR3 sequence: CASSKGGQRTKLAKNIQYF. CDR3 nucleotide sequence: TGTGCCAGCAGCAAAGGAGGCCAAAGGACCAAATTGGCCAAAAACATTCAGTACTTC.

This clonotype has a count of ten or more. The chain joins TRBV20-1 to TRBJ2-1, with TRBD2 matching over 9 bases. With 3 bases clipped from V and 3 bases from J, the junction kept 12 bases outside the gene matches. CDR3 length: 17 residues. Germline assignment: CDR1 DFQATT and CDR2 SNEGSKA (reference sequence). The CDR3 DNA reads TGCAGTGCTAGTGTTAGCGGGGGACTGGCTTACTACAATGAGCAGTTCTTC. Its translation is CSASVSGGLAYYNEQFF.

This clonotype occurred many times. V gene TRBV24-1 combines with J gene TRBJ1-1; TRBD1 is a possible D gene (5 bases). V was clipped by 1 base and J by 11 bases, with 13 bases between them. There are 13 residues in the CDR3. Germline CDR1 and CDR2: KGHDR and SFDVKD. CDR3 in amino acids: CATSDFTGQKAFF. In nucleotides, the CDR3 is TGTGCCACCAGTGATTTTACAGGCCAGAAGGCTTTCTTT.

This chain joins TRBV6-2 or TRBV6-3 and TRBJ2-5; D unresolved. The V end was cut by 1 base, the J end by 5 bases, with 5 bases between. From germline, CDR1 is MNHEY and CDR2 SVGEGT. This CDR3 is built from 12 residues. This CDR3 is CASSYYCETQYF. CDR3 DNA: TGTGCCAGCAGTTACTATTGCGAGACCCAGTACTTC.